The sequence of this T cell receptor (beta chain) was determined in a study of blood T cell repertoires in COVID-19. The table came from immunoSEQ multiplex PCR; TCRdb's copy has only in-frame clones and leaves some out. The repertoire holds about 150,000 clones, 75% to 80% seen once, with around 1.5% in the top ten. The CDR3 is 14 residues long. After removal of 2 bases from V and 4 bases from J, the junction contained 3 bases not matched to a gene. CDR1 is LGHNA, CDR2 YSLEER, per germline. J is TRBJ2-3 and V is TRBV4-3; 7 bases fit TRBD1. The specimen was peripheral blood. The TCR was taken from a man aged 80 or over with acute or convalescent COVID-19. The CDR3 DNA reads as TGCGCCAGCAGCCAATCACAGGGGCCAGATACGCAGTATTTT. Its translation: CASSQSQGPDTQYF.